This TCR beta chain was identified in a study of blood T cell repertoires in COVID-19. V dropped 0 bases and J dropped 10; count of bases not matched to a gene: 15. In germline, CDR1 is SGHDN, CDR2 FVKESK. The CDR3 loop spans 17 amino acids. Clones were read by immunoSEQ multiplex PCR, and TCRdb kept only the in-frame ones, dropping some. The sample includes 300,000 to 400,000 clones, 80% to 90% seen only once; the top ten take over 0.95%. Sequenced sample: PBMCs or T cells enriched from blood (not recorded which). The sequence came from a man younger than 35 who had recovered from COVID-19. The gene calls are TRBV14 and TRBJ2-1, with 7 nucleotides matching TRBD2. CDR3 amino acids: CASSQDRVAGRLGEQFF. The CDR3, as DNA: TGTGCCAGCAGCCAAGATCGGGTAGCGGGCAGGCTGGGGGAGCAGTTCTTC.